What follows is one TCR beta chain and its context. The antigen remains undetermined. Researchers ran the PCR with 60 Vbeta and 13 Jbeta primers. Only in-frame clones appear in the TCRdb table, and some are missing; sequencing was by immunoSEQ multiplex PCR. The sample has around 150,000 clones, around 84% seen once; the top ten hold 1.5% to 2.5%. This entry belongs to a study of cytomegalovirus exposure and HLA in healthy donors. Overall study findings and caveats: The authors judged a highly shared variant cluster likely a sequencing artifact. For cytomegalovirus status, the classifier reportedly gave diagnoses with high specificity and sensitivity. The records held CMV serostatus as the only immune exposure information.

From germline, CDR1 is SGHTA and CDR2 FQGTGA. The CDR3 runs 15 residues. The sample comprised PBMCs. This TCR was recovered from a man younger than 35 in good health and CMV-seronegative. The chain links TRBV7-3 to TRBJ2-5, with 7 bases that match TRBD1. The J call may be wrong; the DNA end is better matched by TRBJ2-7. CDR3 sequence (DNA): TGTGCCAGCAGCTTAAGCCCGGACAGGCTCTACGAGCAGTACTTC. It is translated as CASSLSPDRLYEQYF.